One sample yielded the 29 T cell receptor beta chains listed below, sequenced in a study of CD8 T cells in ankylosing spondylitis. Broader study findings: Blood from ankylosing spondylitis patients appeared to carry a characteristic eight-variant TCR beta motif.

TCRdb re-called the 5' RACE reads through MiXCR, storing one row per CDR3 protein. Altogether more than 650,000 distinct CDR3 sequences are present, approximately 10% being singletons, with the ten largest covering roughly 0.51%. The antigens of these receptors remain unknown. The sequenced sample was blood, either unsorted or a sorted T cell fraction (not recorded which). The receptors derive from a male donor with ankylosing spondylitis.

The chain has TRBV12-3 or TRBV12-4 and TRBJ1-6; the D is unclear. V lost 7 bases, J lost 10 bases, and 14 bases lay in between. There are 13 residues in the CDR3. The chain's CDR3 is CASTLHTNSPLHF. The CDR3 DNA follows: TGTGCCAGCACCTTACATACGAACTCACCCCTCCACTTT.

This sequence joins TRBV3-1 and TRBJ1-6; no definite D call. The CDR3 has 13 residues. Looked up from germline, CDR1 is LGHDT and CDR2 is YNNKEL (reference sequence). Trimming took 1 base from V and 10 from J, leaving 8 bases between them. CDR3 loop: CASSQAADSPLHF. The CDR3 DNA reads as TGTGCCAGCAGCCAAGCCGCCGACTCACCCCTCCACTTT.

This clonotype was detected a few times. The rearrangement links TRBV5-1 to TRBJ2-1; D may correspond to TRBD1 or TRBD2 (5 bases each). V lost 4 bases and J lost 4, with 15 bases in between. Looked up from germline, CDR1 is SGHRS and CDR2 is YFSETQ. The length of the CDR3 is 15 residues. The DNA for the CDR3 is TGCGCCAGCAGCCCAATGCCGGGGCGGTACAATGAGCAGTTCTTC. Translated, it gives CASSPMPGRYNEQFF. Full variable domain (missing parts from reference TRBV5-1 and TRBJ2-1): KAGVTQTPRYLIKTRGQQVTLSCSPISGHRSVSWYQQTPGQGLQFLFEYFSETQRNKGNFPGRFSGRQFSNSRSEMNVSTLELGDSALYLCASSPMPGRYNEQFFGPGTRLTVL.

The J gene is TRBJ2-7, the V gene TRBV20-1, with D possibly being TRBD1 (7 bases). The CDR3 spans 15 residues. V was clipped by 3 bases and J by 7 bases, with 22 bases between them. Per the germline V gene, CDR1 is DFQATT and CDR2 is SNEGSKA (reference sequence). The CDR3 nucleotides read TGCAGTGCTAGTCCCCCAGGGGGGACGGTGGGAGAGCAGTACTTC. The encoded protein is CSASPPGGTVGEQYF.

Only a few counts were recorded for this clonotype. The gene calls are TRBV28 and TRBJ2-2; 7 bases line up with TRBD2. There are 16 residues in the CDR3. Germline trimming cut 8 bases from V and 3 bases from J; bases unmatched to any gene: 12. Germline V lookup: CDR1 MDHEN, CDR2 SYDVKM. The CDR3 nucleotides read TGTGCCAGCTCCCTTGCGGGGGTAGGAGACACCGGGGAGCTGTTTTTT. Its protein is CASSLAGVGDTGELFF.

This clonotype showed up just once. The V and J genes are TRBV20-1 and TRBJ2-6; D gene unclear. This CDR3 has 16 residues. Deletions cut 1 base from V and 0 bases from J, with 10 bases between. The germline gives CDR1 DFQATT, CDR2 SNEGSKA (reference sequence). The DNA for the CDR3 is TGCAGTGCTAGAGCGGGCTTGATCTCTGGGGCCAACGTCCTGACTTTC. Protein sequence: CSARAGLISGANVLTF.

This clonotype was picked up many times. The genes are TRBV20-1 and TRBJ2-3; D is possibly TRBD1 or TRBD2 (5 bases each). V was clipped by 0 bases and J by 7 bases, with 17 bases between them. This CDR3 comprises 15 residues. The germline V gene has CDR1 DFQATT and CDR2 SNEGSKA (reference sequence). The DNA for the CDR3 is TGCAGTGCTAGAGATGGGGGATCCCCCACTCATACGCAGTATTTT. This codes for CSARDGGSPTHTQYF.

This clonotype was observed at least ten times. The CDR3 reads CSAIRTSRETQYF. The CDR3 nucleotides read TGCAGTGCTATTCGGACTAGCAGGGAGACCCAGTACTTC. The chain links TRBV20-1 to TRBJ2-5, with 8 positions matching TRBD2. The V and J ends lost 4 bases and 5 bases, in that order; junction bases with no gene match: 6. CDR1 and CDR2 (germline): DFQATT, SNEGSKA (reference sequence). The CDR3 consists of 13 residues.

There are a few counts of this clonotype. The chain combines TRBV16 with TRBJ1-3; no clear D gene. Germline lookup yields CDR1 KGHSY and CDR2 FQNENV. The CDR3 sequence is 13 residues long. Trimming left V 1 base short and J 4 bases short, with 5 bases between. As DNA, the CDR3 is TGTGCCAGCAGCCAATTCGTCGGAAACACCATATATTTT. Its protein is CASSQFVGNTIYF.

This clonotype was detected a few times. The chain is built from TRBV20-1 and TRBJ2-3; 12 nucleotides match TRBD2. Looked up from germline, CDR1 is DFQATT and CDR2 is SNEGSKA (reference sequence). The CDR3 spans 14 residues. As DNA, the CDR3 is TGCAGGGCCGGACTAGCGGGACGGCCAGATACGCAGTATTTT. Translation gives CRAGLAGRPDTQYF.

The sample holds a few counts of this clonotype. The gene calls are TRBV29-1 and TRBJ2-3, with 7 nucleotides matching TRBD2. CDR3 length equals 13 residues. V lost 8 bases to trimming and J lost 2 bases; unmatched junction nucleotides: 7. CDR1 SQVTM and CDR2 ANQGSEA come from the germline V gene. This CDR3 is CSLVRGNTDTQYF. The CDR3 nucleotides are TGCAGCCTGGTGCGGGGGAACACAGATACGCAGTATTTT.

The genes are TRBV6-5 and TRBJ1-1; possible D gene TRBD1, 6 bases. V dropped 0 bases and J dropped 4 bases, with 9 bases sitting between them. The CDR3 runs 14 residues. Germline V gene sequence: CDR1 MNHEY, CDR2 SVGAGI. CDR3 DNA: TGTGCCAGCAGTTACTCGGGGGACACCACTGAAGCTTTCTTT. Protein: CASSYSGDTTEAFF.

The chain joins TRBV7-2 to TRBJ2-7; D unclear. CDR3 length equals 13 residues. Per the germline V gene, CDR1 is SGHTA and CDR2 is FQGNSA. V shed 5 bases and J shed 4 bases, with 12 bases lying between them. In nucleotides, the CDR3 is TGTGCCAGCAGCCAAGACCCGTCTTACGAGCAGTACTTC. It translates to CASSQDPSYEQYF. Using reference TRBV7-2 and TRBJ2-7 for the parts outside the CDR3, the full variable domain is GAGVSQSPSNKVTEKGKDVELRCDPISGHTALYWYRQSLGQGLEFLIYFQGNSAPDKSGLPSDRFSAERTGGSVSTLTIQRTQQEDSAVYLCASSQDPSYEQYFGPGTRLTVT.

This clonotype showed up just a few times. The CDR3 nucleotides are TGCAGTGCTAAACTTTTCCAGAGAGACTATGGCTACACCTTC. Translated, it gives CSAKLFQRDYGYTF. The rearrangement joins TRBV20-1 to TRBJ1-2, with D uncertain. CDR1 and CDR2 from the germline V gene are DFQATT and SNEGSKA (reference sequence). With 4 bases removed from V and 3 bases from J, the gap between germline ends came to 15 bases. The CDR3 totals 14 residues.

The gene calls are TRBV4-3 and TRBJ2-1; possibly TRBD2 for D (6 bases). Germline V gene data show CDR1 as LGHNA and CDR2 as YSLEER. This CDR3 has 17 amino acids. V lost 0 bases, J lost 0 bases, and 12 bases lay in between. The CDR3: CASSQDRGSTSYNEQFF. In DNA form, the CDR3 reads TGCGCCAGCAGCCAAGACCGGGGGTCTACCTCCTACAATGAGCAGTTCTTC.

In this sample, this clonotype turned up a few times. The CDR3 is CASQLQGGPYEQYF. The DNA for the CDR3 is TGTGCCAGCCAACTTCAGGGGGGGCCCTACGAGCAGTACTTC. This chain uses TRBV27 with TRBJ2-7; D is possibly TRBD1 or TRBD2 (7 bases each). Germline CDR1 and CDR2: MNHEY and SMNVEV (reference sequence). The CDR3 is 14 residues long. V dropped 8 bases and J dropped 2 bases, with 16 bases sitting between them.

This clonotype appeared a few times. CDR3 in amino acids: CASSLGGDAPDYTF. CDR3 in DNA: TGTGCCAGCAGCTTAGGTGGGGACGCCCCGGACTACACCTTC. The V and J genes are TRBV7-2 and TRBJ1-2, with a weak D call TRBD1 (5 bases). V dropped 1 base and J dropped 10 bases, with 16 bases sitting between them. CDR3 length: 14 residues. CDR1 is SGHTA, CDR2 FQGNSA, per germline.

This clonotype occurred a few times. The rearrangement uses TRBV5-1 and TRBJ1-1, with D possibly TRBD1 on 6 matching bases. Trimming shortened V by 2 bases and J by 8 bases, and 16 bases separated the two germline ends. Germline CDR1 is SGHRS and CDR2 is YFSETQ. This CDR3 has 14 amino acids. The chain's CDR3 is CASSFQQGVTEAFF. The CDR3 DNA is TGCGCCAGCAGCTTCCAACAGGGAGTCACCGAAGCTTTCTTT. The whole variable domain, filled in from reference TRBV5-1 and TRBJ1-1, reads KAGVTQTPRYLIKTRGQQVTLSCSPISGHRSVSWYQQTPGQGLQFLFEYFSETQRNKGNFPGRFSGRQFSNSRSEMNVSTLELGDSALYLCASSFQQGVTEAFFGQGTRLTVV.

This clonotype was seen more than once but under ten times. The chain links TRBV5-1 to TRBJ2-3, with 10 bases aligning to TRBD2. This CDR3 has 16 residues. From germline, CDR1 is SGHRS and CDR2 YFSETQ. Trimming removed 1 base from V and 5 bases from J; junction bases left unmatched: 7. CDR3 DNA sequence: TGCGCCAGCAGCTTGAAGGCTAGCGGGAGCGGAGATACGCAGTATTTT. Translating it yields CASSLKASGSGDTQYF.

This clonotype occurred many times. The chain employs TRBV10-3 and TRBJ2-5; D remains unclear. The V end lost 0 bases, the J end lost 6 bases, and 2 bases lay between the germline ends. This CDR3 spans 11 amino acids. Per germline, CDR1 ENHRY and CDR2 SYGVKD. CDR3: CAISESKTQYF. The CDR3 region has the DNA TGTGCCATCAGTGAGTCCAAGACCCAGTACTTC.

This clonotype was found a few times. This rearrangement joins TRBV18 to TRBJ1-5; D gene uncertain. The V end lost 0 bases, the J end lost 1 base, and 7 bases lay between the germline ends. The CDR3 extends over 15 amino acids. The germline CDR1 and CDR2 sequences are KGHSH and LQKENI. In DNA form, the CDR3 reads TGTGCCAGCTCACCACCAGGGATGAGCAATCAGCCCCAGCATTTT. This sequence encodes CASSPPGMSNQPQHF.

J is TRBJ2-1 and V is TRBV18; D remains ambiguous. Germline CDR1 KGHSH, CDR2 LQKENI. The length of the CDR3 is 16 residues. Trimming removed 3 bases from V and 2 bases from J, with 14 bases in between. CDR3 sequence reads: CASSPQASGTYNEQFF. CDR3 nucleotide sequence: TGTGCCAGCTCACCTCAGGCCTCCGGCACCTACAATGAGCAGTTCTTC.

The V and J genes are TRBV20-1 and TRBJ1-1; D unclear. This CDR3 spans 13 amino acids. V was cut by 2 bases and J by 0 bases, with 7 bases left in between. The germline V gene encodes CDR1 DFQATT and CDR2 SNEGSKA (reference sequence). CDR3 DNA: TGCAGTGCTAGAACACCCGTGAACACTGAAGCTTTCTTT. Translating gives CSARTPVNTEAFF.

The V and J genes are TRBV6-1 and TRBJ2-7; tentatively, D is TRBD1 or TRBD2 (6 bases each). V shed 7 bases and J shed 1 base, with 14 bases lying between them. The CDR3 consists of 14 residues. Germline CDR1 reads MNHNS; CDR2 reads SASEGT. CDR3 in amino acids: CASIYGGSSYEQYF. CDR3 nucleotide sequence: TGTGCCAGCATCTACGGGGGCAGTTCCTACGAGCAGTACTTC.

This clonotype was seen at least ten times. The CDR3: CSVADATDTQYF. DNA for the CDR3: TGCAGCGTTGCGGACGCCACAGATACGCAGTATTTT. The chain recombines TRBV29-1 with TRBJ2-3; D is undetermined. Trimming cost V 4 bases and J 2 bases, with 7 bases left between them. Per the germline V gene, CDR1 is SQVTM and CDR2 is ANQGSEA. The CDR3 contains 12 residues.

The table lists this clonotype with many counts. The chain joins TRBV29-1 to TRBJ2-1; no reliable D call. Deletions cut 7 bases from V and 2 bases from J, with 15 bases between. The CDR3 totals 14 residues. Germline loops: CDR1 SQVTM, CDR2 ANQGSEA. The CDR3 coding sequence is TGCAGCGCTCTAGGAAGAACACCCTACAATGAGCAGTTCTTC. This translates into CSALGRTPYNEQFF.

This clonotype was observed a few times. This rearrangement joins TRBV20-1 to TRBJ2-3; perhaps TRBD2 as D (5 bases). The CDR3 length is 13 residues. CDR1 is DFQATT and CDR2 is SNEGSKA in the germline V gene (reference sequence). V dropped 4 bases and J dropped 14 bases, with 22 bases sitting between them. The CDR3 here is CSAIHRTLDLSYF. CDR3 bases: TGCAGTGCTATCCACCGGACTCTTGATCTATCGTATTTT.

V is TRBV6-1 and J is TRBJ2-5; TRBD2 aligns across 12 bases. The CDR3 length is 18 residues. CDR1 is MNHNS and CDR2 is SASEGT in the germline V gene. V shed 6 bases and J 5 bases; nucleotides not matched to a gene: 16. The CDR3 nucleotides read TGTGCCAGCAGCCCTTGGAGAAGGTCTAGCGGGAGGGAGGAGACCCAGTACTTC. This codes for CASSPWRRSSGREETQYF.

The CDR3 is CASSLGVRSEAFF. The CDR3 DNA is TGTGCCAGCAGCTTAGGTGTAAGATCAGAAGCTTTCTTT. The J gene is TRBJ1-1, the V gene TRBV7-2; D remains ambiguous. CDR1 and CDR2 from the germline V gene are SGHTA and FQGNSA. The CDR3 loop spans 13 amino acids. V shed 1 base and J shed 8 bases, with 11 bases lying between them.